Here is one TCR beta chain with its context. Many counts were recorded for this clonotype. Its antigen has not been determined. One base away there is no much larger clone; base qualities are not given. What this sample's treatment or condition label stands for: in vitro stimulation with specific CMV peptide epitopes to enrich CMV-specific T cells. The data originate from a study of T cell repertoires in cytomegalovirus infection (dated by TCRdb to between 2018 and 2021). Notes on the research overall: Alongside well-studied HLA-B-restricted epitopes, the peptide stimulations were aimed at recently identified HLA-C-restricted CMV epitopes, whose presentation resists viral immunomodulation. The HLA type of each donor mattered for the analysis, because public TCR beta signatures pointed to carriage of CMV infection along with the matching HLA type.

The CDR3 starts with the cysteine, ends with the phenylalanine, and has 14 residues. The entry retains the CDR3 DNA only, 42 bases that are in frame from base 1. CDR1 and CDR2 are drawn from the germline V gene: MDHEN, SYDVKM. TCRdb records Illumina HiSeq 1500 as the sequencer. The raw public data were reprocessed by TCRdb itself: fastp quality trimming at Q25, MiXCR clonotype calling, in-frame beta chains only. Entries that share a CDR3 protein sequence are merged under the most common genes and DNA. The sample has over 100,000 distinct CDR3 sequences on record, roughly 30% of them singletons. The ten most abundant clones make up roughly three quarters of the sample. What the authors observed across the whole study: Carriers of CMV infection plus the relevant HLA type were discriminated by the cumulative frequency of public TCR beta family members in the study cohort and in an independent roughly 380-donor cohort. The ex vivo response was dominated by HLA-C-restricted CMV-specific TCR beta clonotypes, which also provided the single most frequent clonotype in two of eight donors.

This sequence uses TRBV28 and TRBJ2-7; 10 central nucleotides agree with TRBD1. This specimen consisted of CD8+ T cells from cultured PBMCs, obtained from culture after CMV antigen stimulation. The sequence was obtained from a human donor in good health (CMV status not recorded). Some clones in this sample may be carry-over from other donors' samples. The CDR3 amino acid sequence is: CGVMETGGLYEQYF. The DNA reads as follows: TGTGGGGTAATGGAGACAGGGGGCTTGTACGAGCAGTACTTC. Reference TRBV28 and TRBJ2-7 proteins supply the regions before and after the CDR3; the full variable domain is: DVKVTQSSRYLVKRTGEKVFLECVQDMDHENMFWYRQDPGLGLRLIYFSYDVKMKEKGDIPEGYSVSREKKERFSLILESASTNQTSMYLCGVMETGGLYEQYFGPGTRLTVT.